These 3 T cell receptor beta chains were all obtained from the same sample, sequenced in a study of technical replicates of blood from several donors. Only in-frame clones appear in the TCRdb table, and some are missing; sequencing was by immunoSEQ multiplex PCR. The table includes 85,000 to 100,000 clones, under 97% detected once. Sequencing was done on a sample of T cells isolated from PBMCs. Receptors were obtained from a human donor in good health.

This clone was seen only a few times. The CDR3 region has the DNA TGTGCCAGTAGCTTCAACCCAGGGGGGAGGACTGAAGCTTTCTTT. Residues: CASSFNPGGRTEAFF. The chain employs TRBV19 and TRBJ1-1; 7 nucleotides match TRBD1. Germline loops: CDR1 LNHDA, CDR2 SQIVND (reference sequence). V gave up 6 bases and J gave up 5 bases; unmatched junction bases: 12. CDR3 size: 15 residues. The full variable domain, its missing parts supplied by reference TRBV19 and TRBJ1-1, is DGGITQSPKYLFRKEGQNVTLSCEQNLNHDAMYWYRQDPGQGLRLIYYSQIVNDFQKGDIAEGYSVSREKKESFPLTVTSAQKNPTAFYLCASSFNPGGRTEAFFGQGTRLTVV.

J is TRBJ2-1 and V is TRBV19, with 8 bases identical to TRBD1. The J segment lost 4 bases and the V segment lost 6 bases, leaving 2 bases of the junction unmatched. The CDR3 consists of 13 residues. Germline V CDR1 and CDR2: LNHDA, SQIVND (reference sequence). CDR3 coding DNA: TGTGCCAGTAGCCGGGACAGGTACAATGAGCAGTTCTTC. Residues: CASSRDRYNEQFF.

The J gene is TRBJ1-1, the V gene TRBV2, with TRBD1 identical over 12 bases. Trimming removed 6 bases from V and 6 bases from J; junction bases left unmatched: 11. The CDR3 has 16 residues. CDR1 is SNHLY and CDR2 is FYNNEI in the germline V gene. The CDR3 nucleotides read TGTGCCAGCAGGCTCGGGACAGGGGGCCTTATGGCTGAAGCTTTCTTT. Translation gives CASRLGTGGLMAEAFF.